These T cell receptor beta chains were read from a single sample in a study of T cells in Graves' hyperthyroidism and ophthalmopathy. TCRdb re-called the multiplex PCR reads through MiXCR, storing one row per CDR3 protein. The sample consists of fewer than 650,000 distinct CDR3 sequences, under 15% of them appearing once. Specimen: blood. Receptors were obtained from a middle-aged woman with Graves' ophthalmopathy. Each CDR3 is given with its conserved first and last residue. D genes are given only for firm matches. Clone size appears in some rows only: once, few, many, or a class for an expanded clone.

clone_size	v_call	d_call	j_call	cdr3_nt	cdr3_aa
NA	TRBV6-1	NA	TRBJ2-5	TGTGCCAGTGCGGGTATACTTGGGGAGACCCAGTACTTC	CASAGILGETQYF
many	TRBV6-5	NA	TRBJ1-1	TGTGCCAGCAGTTCACAGGGTTGGTTTGGTGAAGCTTTCTTT	CASSSQGWFGEAFF
NA	TRBV6-2/TRBV6-3	NA	TRBJ2-5	TGTGCCAGCAGTTTCGATATTAGCGGTTATCAAGAGACCCAGTACTTC	CASSFDISGYQETQYF
many	TRBV7-2	NA	TRBJ2-7	TGTGCCAGCAGCCCGCCTAATGAATCCTACGAGCAGTACTTC	CASSPPNESYEQYF
few	TRBV6-2/TRBV6-3	NA	TRBJ1-1	TGTGCCAGCAGTTACCCGGAAGGCACTGAAGCTTTCTTT	CASSYPEGTEAFF
few	TRBV24-1	TRBD1	TRBJ2-2	TGTGCCACCAGTGATTTACGGGGACAGGGATCCGGGGAGCTGTTTTTT	CATSDLRGQGSGELFF
few	TRBV19	NA	TRBJ2-7	TGTGCCAGTAGTCCGACGGGGGACACCTACTCCTACGAGCAGTACTTC	CASSPTGDTYSYEQYF
few	TRBV28	TRBD1	TRBJ2-7	TGTGCCAGCAGTCTGGAACCGGGGACAGGGAAGTCAGAGCAGTACTTC	CASSLEPGTGKSEQYF
many	TRBV15	NA	TRBJ2-7	TGTGCCACCAGCAGGGGGGGATGGGAGCAGTACTTC	CATSRGGWEQYF
many	TRBV7-2	NA	TRBJ1-2	TGTGCCAGCAGCTTAGCGTACCTAGAGAGGGGCTACACCTTC	CASSLAYLERGYTF
many	TRBV27	TRBD1	TRBJ2-7	TGTGCCAGCAGCCATGGACAGGGGGGTTACGAGCAGTACTTC	CASSHGQGGYEQYF
many	TRBV20-1	TRBD2	TRBJ2-2	TGCAGTGCCGCACGGGAGGGCCCTCGTGGGGAGCTGTTTTTT	CSAAREGPRGELFF
few	TRBV18	NA	TRBJ2-7	TGTGCCAGCTCACCACTAGAGGGTAACGAGCAGTACTTC	CASSPLEGNEQYF
many	TRBV28	TRBD2	TRBJ2-7	TGTGCCAGCAGTTTATTCCCGACTAGCGGGCAGTACTTC	CASSLFPTSGQYF
NA	TRBV6-1	NA	TRBJ1-2	TGTGCCAGCAGCCCTAGACCGGAACAGGCTAACTGTGGCTACACCTTC	CASSPRPEQANCGYTF
many	TRBV29-1	TRBD2	TRBJ2-5	TGCAGCGTTGAAAAACTTCTAGCGGGGGAAGAGACCCAGTACTTC	CSVEKLLAGEETQYF
many	TRBV27	NA	TRBJ1-5	TGTGCCAGCAGTTCAACCGGGACTGGACTTAATCAGCCCCAGCATTTT	CASSSTGTGLNQPQHF
NA	TRBV28	TRBD1	TRBJ2-5	TGTGCCAGCCGCGGGGCGTCCGGGACAGGGAAAGAGACCCAGTACTTC	CASRGASGTGKETQYF
NA	TRBV11-1	TRBD1	TRBJ2-2	TGTGCCAGCAGCCCGACAGGGGTCCGGGACACCGGGGAGCTGTTTTTT	CASSPTGVRDTGELFF
many	TRBV7-2	NA	TRBJ2-5	TGTGCCAGCAGCTTAGAGGGGGCGCGGCGGGATGAGACCCAGTACTTC	CASSLEGARRDETQYF
few	TRBV27	NA	TRBJ1-2	TGTGCCAGCAGTCCGACACACTCCTATGGCTACACCTTC	CASSPTHSYGYTF
many	TRBV29-1	NA	TRBJ2-7	TGCAGCGCACGCAGGGACGCAGACGAGCAGTACTTC	CSARRDADEQYF
NA	TRBV6-2/TRBV6-3	TRBD2	TRBJ2-7	TGTGCCAGCAGTCCCGGACTAGCGGGAGATAGGTACTTC	CASSPGLAGDRYF
many	TRBV28	NA	TRBJ2-7	TGTGCCAGCAGTTTATGGGAGGGCGAGGTGCGGGAGCAGTACTTC	CASSLWEGEVREQYF
many	TRBV5-1	NA	TRBJ2-2	TGCGCCAGCAACACTAGGACCGGGGAGCTGTTTTTT	CASNTRTGELFF
NA	TRBV20-1	TRBD1	TRBJ2-7	TGCAGTGCTGGAGGACAGGGCGGCGAGCAGTACTTC	CSAGGQGGEQYF
few	TRBV6-2/TRBV6-3	NA	TRBJ2-7	TGTGCCAGCAGTTACGTGCCTAGCGAGCGACACACCTTC	CASSYVPSERHTF
NA	TRBV11-2	TRBD2	TRBJ2-2	TGTGCCAGCAGCCGTATGAGCGGGAGGAACACCGGGGAGCTGTTTTTT	CASSRMSGRNTGELFF
many	TRBV15	NA	TRBJ2-5	TGTGCCACCAGCAGAGGGACCCAAGAGACCCAGTACTTC	CATSRGTQETQYF
many	TRBV11-2	NA	TRBJ1-2	TGTGCCAGCAGCTTGGGGTCATTAGGAGCTAACTATGGCTACACCTTC	CASSLGSLGANYGYTF
many	TRBV6-1	NA	TRBJ2-7	TGTGCCAGCAGCTCTACAGGAATCGAGCAGTACTTC	CASSSTGIEQYF
NA	TRBV12-3/TRBV12-4	TRBD1	TRBJ2-7	TGTGCCAGCAGGACGGACCAGGGGGTACACTACGAGCAGTACTTC	CASRTDQGVHYEQYF
many	TRBV12-3/TRBV12-4	TRBD1	TRBJ2-5	TGTGCCAGCAGACCTGGGACAGTAGAGACCCAGTACTTC	CASRPGTVETQYF
few	TRBV13	NA	TRBJ2-7	TGTGCCAGCAGCTTAGGCGAATTATCCTACGAGCAGTACTTC	CASSLGELSYEQYF
NA	TRBV30	TRBD1	TRBJ1-5	TGTGCCTGGAGTGCACGGACAGGGAGTAGCAATCAGCCCCAGCATTTT	CAWSARTGSSNQPQHF